These 14 T cell receptor beta chains came from one sample sequenced in a study of T-cell memory formation after mild COVID-19. TCRdb reanalysed the 5' RACE reads using MiXCR and keeps one entry per CDR3 protein. The sample lists about 400,000 distinct CDR3 sequences; 20% to 30% were seen once. The specimen was PBMCs or a T cell subset sorted from them (not recorded which). Receptors originate from an adult woman who had mild COVID-19 (a few samples of this study predate the infection). Cell type and time point are not known.

The chain has TRBV12-3 or TRBV12-4 and TRBJ1-5, with a possible D match to TRBD1 (5 bases). The CDR3 is 13 amino acids. The V and J ends lost 6 bases and 7 bases respectively, with 13 bases between them. The CDR3 nucleotides read TGTGCCAGCAGGAGGGACGGGTACCAGCCCCAGCATTTT. Amino acid sequence: CASRRDGYQPQHF.

This sequence joins TRBV2 and TRBJ1-3, with 7 bases lining up with TRBD1. The CDR3 covers 16 residues. V lost 0 bases to trimming and J lost 7 bases; unmatched junction nucleotides: 9. Germline CDR1 and CDR2: SNHLY and FYNNEI. The CDR3 region has the DNA TGTGCCAGCAGTGAAGCGCACTACACAGGGGTCAACACCATATATTTT. Translating it yields CASSEAHYTGVNTIYF.

The chain recombines TRBV15 with TRBJ2-1; 8 nucleotides agree with TRBD2. V gave up 4 bases and J gave up 1 base; unmatched junction bases: 3. Germline lookup yields CDR1 LNHNV and CDR2 YYDKDF (reference sequence). The CDR3 spans 15 residues. The CDR3 nucleotides are TGTGCCACCAGCACCCGCGGGGGGTCCTACAATGAGCAGTTCTTC. Its protein is CATSTRGGSYNEQFF.

The rearrangement links TRBV10-3 to TRBJ1-1; 9 bases line up with TRBD1. The CDR3 loop spans 13 amino acids. The germline CDR1 and CDR2 sequences are ENHRY and SYGVKD. V gave up 10 bases and J gave up 1 base; unmatched junction bases: 4. CDR3 coding DNA: TGTGCCACCGGACAGGGGAGGAACACTGAAGCTTTCTTT. Translating it yields CATGQGRNTEAFF.

This clonotype was seen more than once but under ten times. V usage is TRBV20-1 and J usage is TRBJ2-1; 7 bases fit TRBD1. This CDR3 is built from 13 residues. The V gene's germline CDR1 is DFQATT and CDR2 SNEGSKA (reference sequence). J was trimmed by 2 bases and V by 6 bases; bases with no gene match: 4. The chain's CDR3 is CSASTGTYNEQFF. In nucleotides, the CDR3 is TGCAGTGCCTCGACAGGGACCTACAATGAGCAGTTCTTC.

This clonotype was counted between two and nine times. The chain couples TRBV12-3 or TRBV12-4 to TRBJ1-6; no clear D gene. The CDR3 totals 14 residues. Trimming left V 4 bases short and J 5 bases short, with 9 bases between. The CDR3 protein is CASSSRFDNSPLHF. DNA for the CDR3: TGTGCCAGCAGTTCTAGATTCGATAATTCACCCCTCCACTTT.

In its sample, this clonotype was seen once. The chain links TRBV12-3 or TRBV12-4 to TRBJ1-1; D is ambiguous. The V gene lost 6 bases and the J gene lost 7 bases, with 21 bases spanning the gap. This CDR3 contains 15 residues. CDR3: CASRVYDGGSLEAFF. The CDR3 DNA is TGTGCCAGCAGGGTTTATGATGGAGGGAGCCTTGAAGCTTTCTTT.

The V and J genes are TRBV3-1 and TRBJ2-1; 7 nucleotides agree with TRBD2. The CDR3 covers 16 residues. Germline assignment: CDR1 LGHDT and CDR2 YNNKEL (reference sequence). The V segment lost 1 base and the J segment 5 bases; nucleotides outside the gene matches: 8. The CDR3 spells CASSQVSRGSHNEQFF. The DNA for the CDR3 is TGTGCCAGCAGCCAAGTTTCGCGGGGGAGCCACAATGAGCAGTTCTTC.

The chain joins TRBV3-1 to TRBJ2-7; 9 nucleotides match TRBD1. The CDR3 length is 16 residues. The germline gives CDR1 LGHDT, CDR2 YNNKEL (reference sequence). V was pared by 1 base and J by 4 bases, with 8 bases of the junction left unmatched. CDR3 amino acids: CASSQGIGTGFYEQYF. The CDR3 DNA reads as TGTGCCAGCAGCCAAGGCATCGGGACAGGGTTTTACGAGCAGTACTTC.

The J gene is TRBJ2-7, the V gene TRBV6-5; D possibly matches TRBD1 or TRBD2 (5 bases each). Germline V gene lookup returns CDR1 MNHEY and CDR2 SVGAGI. Trimming left V 4 bases short and J 7 bases short, with 17 bases between. CDR3 length: 14 residues. CDR3 in amino acids: CASSSGTSRREQYF. The CDR3 DNA follows: TGTGCCAGCAGTTCCGGGACCAGTAGGAGAGAGCAGTACTTC.

This chain joins TRBV20-1 and TRBJ2-3, with D possibly being TRBD2 (7 bases). Trimming removed 4 bases from V and 4 bases from J, with 12 bases in between. Germline assignment: CDR1 DFQATT and CDR2 SNEGSKA (reference sequence). The CDR3 runs to 13 residues. The CDR3 DNA is TGCAGTGCTAAGGCGGGGGCTCCAGATACGCAGTATTTT. Its protein is CSAKAGAPDTQYF.

This clonotype occurred a few times. This sequence joins TRBV5-8 and TRBJ2-7; no clear D. V shed 1 base and J shed 0 bases, with 11 bases lying between them. Germline CDR1 and CDR2: SGHTS and YDEGEE. The CDR3 contains 15 residues. CDR3: CASSLNWAHSYEQYF. In DNA, the CDR3 is TGTGCCAGCAGCTTGAACTGGGCCCACTCCTACGAGCAGTACTTC. Variable domain in full (rest from reference TRBV5-8 and TRBJ2-7): EAGVTQSPTHLIKTRGQQATLRCSPISGHTSVYWYQQALGLGLQFLLWYDEGEERNRGNFPPRFSGRQFPNYSSELNVNALELEDSALYLCASSLNWAHSYEQYFGPGTRLTVT.

In this sample, this clonotype turned up a few times. The rearrangement joins TRBV10-3 to TRBJ2-7, with D unclear. Looked up from germline, CDR1 is ENHRY and CDR2 is SYGVKD. Trimming removed 6 bases from V and 5 bases from J, with 11 bases in between. The CDR3 contains 12 residues. The CDR3 reads CAISQAPHEQYF. CDR3 nucleotides: TGTGCCATCAGCCAGGCTCCTCACGAGCAGTACTTC.

DNA of the CDR3: TGTGCCAGCAGCTGGGGGCGACTAGCGGGGTACAATGAGCAGTTCTTC. It is translated as CASSWGRLAGYNEQFF. V gene TRBV7-2 combines with J gene TRBJ2-1; 11 positions match TRBD2. V was clipped by 4 bases and J by 4 bases; unmatched bases: 6. The V gene's germline CDR1 is SGHTA and CDR2 FQGNSA. The CDR3 extends over 16 amino acids.